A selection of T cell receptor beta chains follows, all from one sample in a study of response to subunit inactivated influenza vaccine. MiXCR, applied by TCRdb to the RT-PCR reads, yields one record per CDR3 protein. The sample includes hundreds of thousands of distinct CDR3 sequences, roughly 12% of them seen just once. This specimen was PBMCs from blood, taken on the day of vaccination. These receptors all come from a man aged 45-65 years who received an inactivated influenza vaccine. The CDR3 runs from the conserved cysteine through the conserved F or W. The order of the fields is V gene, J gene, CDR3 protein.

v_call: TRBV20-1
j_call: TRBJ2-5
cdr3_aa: CSAPPQGSLGETQYF

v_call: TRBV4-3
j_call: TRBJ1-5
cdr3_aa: CASSQDLVRTADGQPQHF

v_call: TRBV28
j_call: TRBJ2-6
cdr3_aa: CASGGIGANVLTF

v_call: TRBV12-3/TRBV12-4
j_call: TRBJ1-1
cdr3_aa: CASSSRRGPEMNTEAFF

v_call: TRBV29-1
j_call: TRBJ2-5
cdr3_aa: CSVLAGGETQYF

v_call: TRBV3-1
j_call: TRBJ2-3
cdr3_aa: CASSPRLGAGATDTQYF

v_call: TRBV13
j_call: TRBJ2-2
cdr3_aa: CASSLEVDRGLFGGELFF

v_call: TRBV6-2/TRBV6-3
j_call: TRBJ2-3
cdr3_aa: CASNRLADTQYF

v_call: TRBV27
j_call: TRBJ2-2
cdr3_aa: CASSLRYGRNTGELFF

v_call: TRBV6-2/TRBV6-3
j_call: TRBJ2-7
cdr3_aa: CASSYSWGGYEQYF

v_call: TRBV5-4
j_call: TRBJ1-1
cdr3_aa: CASRRWDGGGTEAFF

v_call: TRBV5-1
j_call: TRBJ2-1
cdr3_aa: CASSLEAVYNEQFF

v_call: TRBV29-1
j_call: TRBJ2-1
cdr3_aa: CSVIPSSGRGNEQFF

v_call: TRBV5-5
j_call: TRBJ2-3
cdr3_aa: CASSLWRGPPDTQYF

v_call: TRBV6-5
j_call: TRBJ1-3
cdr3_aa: CASSYSISVISSGNTIYF

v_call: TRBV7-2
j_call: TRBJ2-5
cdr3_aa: CASSLRMAGVETQYF

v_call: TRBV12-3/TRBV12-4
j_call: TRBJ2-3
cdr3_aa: CASRSGRATGTDTQYF

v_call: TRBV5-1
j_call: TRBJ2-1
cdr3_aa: CASGPEVAEYNEQFF

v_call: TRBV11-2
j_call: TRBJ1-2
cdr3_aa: CASSLSYQGPKGYTF

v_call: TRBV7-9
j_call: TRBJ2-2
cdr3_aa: CASSPYLANTGELFF

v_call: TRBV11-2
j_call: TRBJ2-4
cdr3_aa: CASSQTNIQYF

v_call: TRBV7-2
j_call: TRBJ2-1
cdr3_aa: CASSTDRGTEQFF

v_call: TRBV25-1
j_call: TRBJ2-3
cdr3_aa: CASSEPGGRKDTQYF

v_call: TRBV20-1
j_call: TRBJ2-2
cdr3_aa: CSAREASLNTGELFF

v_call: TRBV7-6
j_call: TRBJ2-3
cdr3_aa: CASSLGTSGGATDTQYF

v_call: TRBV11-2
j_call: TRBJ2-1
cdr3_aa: CASSLVLAGGPDNEQFF

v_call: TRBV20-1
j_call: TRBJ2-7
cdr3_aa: CSAWTSRSYEQYF

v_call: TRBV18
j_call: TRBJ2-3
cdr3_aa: CASSPRVRHSTDTQYF

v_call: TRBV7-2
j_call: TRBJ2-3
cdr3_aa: CASSTPGGTDTQYF

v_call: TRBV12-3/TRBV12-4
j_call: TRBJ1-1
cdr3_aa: CASSRPHMNTEAFF

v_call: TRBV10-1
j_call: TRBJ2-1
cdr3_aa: CASCESTGLAGNEQFF

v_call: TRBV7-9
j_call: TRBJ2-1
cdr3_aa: CASSPGRWGGNEQFF

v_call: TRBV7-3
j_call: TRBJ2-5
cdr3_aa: CASSLSAKETQYF

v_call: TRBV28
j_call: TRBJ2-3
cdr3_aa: CASSTREENTDTQYF

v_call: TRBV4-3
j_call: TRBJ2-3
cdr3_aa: CASSQDVGRRGITDTQYF

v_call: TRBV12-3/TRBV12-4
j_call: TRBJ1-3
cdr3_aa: CASSFWLGGLSPGNTIYF

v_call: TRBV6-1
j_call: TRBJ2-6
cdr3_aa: CASSRSGASSGANVLTF

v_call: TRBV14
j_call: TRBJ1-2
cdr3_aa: CASSQGQGIVGYGYTF

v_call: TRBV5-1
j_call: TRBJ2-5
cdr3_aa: CASSLGGVIGETQYF

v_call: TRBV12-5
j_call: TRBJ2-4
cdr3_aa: CASEDTVLAKNIQYF

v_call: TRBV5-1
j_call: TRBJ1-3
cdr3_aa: CASSQAGEGNTIYF

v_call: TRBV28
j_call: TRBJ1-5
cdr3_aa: CASTTGANQPQHF

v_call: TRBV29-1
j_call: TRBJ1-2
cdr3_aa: CSASTGTDYGYTF

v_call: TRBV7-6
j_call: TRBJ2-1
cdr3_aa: CASSLADALGTYNEQFF

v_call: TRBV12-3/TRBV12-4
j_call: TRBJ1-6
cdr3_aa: CASSFGQTYNSPLHF

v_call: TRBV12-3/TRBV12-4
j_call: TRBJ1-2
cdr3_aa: CASSLPGHGYTF

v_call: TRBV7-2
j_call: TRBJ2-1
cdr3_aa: CASSFRLAGGGANEQFF

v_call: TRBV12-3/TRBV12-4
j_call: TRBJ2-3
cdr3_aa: CASRLQGTDTQYF

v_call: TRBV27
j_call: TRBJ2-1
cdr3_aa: CASMGRPSYNEQFF

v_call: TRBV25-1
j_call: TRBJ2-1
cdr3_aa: CASAESRVSYNEQFF

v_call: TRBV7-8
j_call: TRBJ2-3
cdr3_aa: CASSPTGSGADTQYF

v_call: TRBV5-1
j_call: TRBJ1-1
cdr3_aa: CASSFGQGAGDLTEAFF

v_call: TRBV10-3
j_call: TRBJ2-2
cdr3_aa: CAIRRGGTNTGELFF